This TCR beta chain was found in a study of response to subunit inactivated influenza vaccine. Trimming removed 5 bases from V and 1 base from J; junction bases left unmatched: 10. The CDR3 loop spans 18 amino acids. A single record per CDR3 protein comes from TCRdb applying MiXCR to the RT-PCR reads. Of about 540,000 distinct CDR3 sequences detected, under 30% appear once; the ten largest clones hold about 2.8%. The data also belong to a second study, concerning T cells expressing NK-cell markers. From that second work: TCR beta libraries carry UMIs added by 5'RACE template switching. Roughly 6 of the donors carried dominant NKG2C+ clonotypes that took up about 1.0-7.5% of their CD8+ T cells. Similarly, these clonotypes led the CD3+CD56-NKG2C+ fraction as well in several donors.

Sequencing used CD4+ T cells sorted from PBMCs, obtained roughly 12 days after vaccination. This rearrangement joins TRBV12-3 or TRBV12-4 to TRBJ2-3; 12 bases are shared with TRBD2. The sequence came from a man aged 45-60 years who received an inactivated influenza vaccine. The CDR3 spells CASSTLAGGLVGTDTQYF. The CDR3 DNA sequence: TGTGCCAGCAGTACCCTAGCGGGGGGGCTAGTCGGCACAGATACGCAGTATTTT.